Listed here are 13 T cell receptor beta chains from one sample, sequenced in a study of blood T cell repertoires in COVID-19 (dated by TCRdb to about 2020). The library came from the immunoSEQ multiplex PCR assay. TCRdb obtained this table from immuneACCESS and retained in-frame rearrangements with V and J assigned. These tables miss some clones; where compared with another copy, unresolved V genes account for less than half of the shortfall, and the remainder is unexplained. The sample records around 160,000 clones, almost 85% of which are singletons. Jointly, the top ten make up about 11% of the sample. Sequencing used PBMCs or T cells enriched from blood (not recorded which). These receptors all stem from a man between 45 and 60 years old who had recovered from COVID-19.

This chain links TRBV27 with TRBJ2-7, with D possibly being TRBD2 (6 bases). CDR1 and CDR2 (germline): MNHEY, SMNVEV (reference sequence). This CDR3 contains 13 residues. The ends were cut back, 5 bases at V and 4 bases at J, with 12 bases in the middle. This chain's CDR3 is CASSPRREYEQYF. The CDR3 DNA follows: TGTGCCAGCAGTCCCCGACGGGAGTACGAGCAGTACTTC.

The rearrangement joins TRBV6-1 to TRBJ2-7; D might be TRBD2 (5 bases). The CDR3 is 13 residues long. Germline V gene sequence: CDR1 MNHNS, CDR2 SASEGT. With 3 bases removed from V and 0 bases from J, the gap between germline ends came to 6 bases. CDR3 in amino acids: CASSESGSYEQYF. The CDR3 coding sequence is TGTGCCAGCAGTGAGAGCGGCTCCTACGAGCAGTACTTC.

The rearrangement uses TRBV25-1 and TRBJ2-1; TRBD2 matches at 9 bases. Per germline, CDR1 MGHDK and CDR2 SYGVNS. Germline trimming cut 6 bases from V and 5 bases from J; bases unmatched to any gene: 11. This CDR3 is 16 amino acids long. This CDR3 reads CASRPPGAGGHNEQFF. For the CDR3, the DNA is TGTGCCAGCAGGCCGCCGGGAGCGGGGGGACACAATGAGCAGTTCTTC.

In its sample, this clone was seen once. This rearrangement joins TRBV2 to TRBJ1-4; the match to TRBD1 covers 9 bases. V was pared by 11 bases and J by 8 bases, with 9 bases of the junction left unmatched. The CDR3 runs 13 residues. Germline V CDR1 and CDR2: SNHLY, FYNNEI. CDR3 loop: CAGRGQGREKLFF. DNA of the CDR3: TGTGCCGGAAGGGGACAGGGCCGCGAAAAACTGTTTTTT.

The chain uses TRBV12-5 and TRBJ1-4; maybe TRBD1 (6 bases). This CDR3 is built from 14 residues. CDR1 LGHNT and CDR2 FRNRAP come from the germline V gene. Trimming removed 10 bases from V and 6 bases from J, with 18 bases in between. The CDR3 protein is CATLGGAVHEKLFF. The CDR3 DNA reads as TGTGCTACCCTCGGGGGGGCGGTCCATGAAAAACTGTTTTTT.

This sequence joins TRBV3-1 (or the pseudogene TRBV3-2) and TRBJ1-2; no reliable D call. V was cut by 3 bases and J by 6 bases, with 14 bases left in between. The CDR3 totals 14 residues. Germline loops: CDR1 LGHDT, CDR2 YNNKEL (reference sequence). For the CDR3, the DNA is TGTGCCAGCAGCCATAAGGCGGGAGAGGATGGCTACACCTTC. Its protein is CASSHKAGEDGYTF.

The rearrangement uses TRBV30 and TRBJ1-2; 7 positions match TRBD1. This CDR3 is built from 12 residues. V lost 3 bases to trimming and J lost 13 bases; unmatched junction nucleotides: 11. The germline gives CDR1 GTSNPN, CDR2 SVGIG (reference sequence). The CDR3 region has the DNA TGTGCCTGGAGCCTAGGGACAGCGGTGTGCACCTTC. Its translation is CAWSLGTAVCTF.

The chain uses TRBV2 and TRBJ2-1; 14 nucleotides match TRBD2. CDR1 SNHLY and CDR2 FYNNEI come from the germline V gene. The V gene end was trimmed by 6 bases and the J gene end by 5 bases; junction bases not matched to a gene: 6. The CDR3 covers 16 residues. CDR3 amino acids: CASRHGTSGSNNEQFF. CDR3 in DNA: TGTGCCAGCAGACACGGGACTAGCGGGAGCAACAATGAGCAGTTCTTC.

V is TRBV5-1 and J is TRBJ1-4; D not certain. The CDR3 runs 15 residues. Germline V lookup: CDR1 SGHRS, CDR2 YFSETQ. Trimming removed 0 bases from V and 0 bases from J, with 6 bases in between. CDR3 coding DNA: TGCGCCAGCAGCTTGGCCCTTGCAACTAATGAAAAACTGTTTTTT. Translating gives CASSLALATNEKLFF.

The J gene is TRBJ2-7, the V gene TRBV2, with D possibly TRBD1 on 6 matching bases. Trimming cost V 7 bases and J 1 base, with 11 bases left between them. The germline CDR1 and CDR2 sequences are SNHLY and FYNNEI. The CDR3 covers 13 residues. The CDR3, as DNA: TGTGCCAGCAAGAGGACAGTTTCCTACGAGCAGTACTTC. Translating it yields CASKRTVSYEQYF. The whole variable domain, filled in from reference TRBV2 and TRBJ2-7, reads EPEVTQTPSHQVTQMGQEVILRCVPISNHLYFYWYRQILGQKVEFLVSFYNNEISEKSEIFDDQFSVERPDGSNFTLKIRSTKLEDSAMYFCASKRTVSYEQYFGPGTRLTVT.

V is TRBV7-2 and J is TRBJ1-5; D may be TRBD1 (5 bases). The CDR3 consists of 13 residues. Trimming pared 2 bases from V and 6 bases from J, leaving 8 bases between. The germline CDR1 and CDR2 sequences are SGHTA and FQGNSA. CDR3 DNA: TGTGCCAGCAGCTTACAGGGAGGTCAGCCCCAGCATTTT. This gives the protein CASSLQGGQPQHF.

This chain connects TRBV3-1 (or the pseudogene TRBV3-2) to TRBJ1-6; possible D gene TRBD1, 5 bases. The germline V and J ends were trimmed by 7 bases and 7 bases, with 14 bases remaining between them. The CDR3 spans 14 residues. Germline V CDR1 and CDR2: LGHDT, YNNKEL (reference sequence). In DNA form, the CDR3 reads TGTGCCAGCACCCTTAGGGGTGGGAATTCACCCCTCCACTTT. Translation: CASTLRGGNSPLHF.

The chain is built from TRBV30 and TRBJ2-7; D might be TRBD2 (5 bases). Germline CDR1 GTSNPN, CDR2 SVGIG (reference sequence). Trimming pared 2 bases from V and 0 bases from J, leaving 8 bases between. The CDR3 consists of 13 residues. The CDR3 is CAWSIGDSYEQYF. CDR3 sequence (DNA): TGTGCCTGGAGTATCGGGGACTCCTACGAGCAGTACTTC.